The 24 T cell receptor beta chains below come from one sample, sequenced in a study of blood T cell repertoires in COVID-19. The data were produced by immunoSEQ multiplex PCR, yet TCRdb's version contains in-frame clones alone and is incomplete. The sample consists of around 95,000 clones, about 90% of them appearing once. The sequenced sample consisted of peripheral blood. These receptors came from a human donor in a cohort sampled during active COVID-19.

This CDR3 reads CASSLGASGRGEQFF. As DNA, the CDR3 is TGTGCCAGCAGTTTGGGGGCTAGCGGGAGAGGTGAGCAGTTCTTC. The genes are TRBV7-9 and TRBJ2-1; 10 bases agree with TRBD2. Germline V gene data show CDR1 as SEHNR and CDR2 as FQNEAQ (reference sequence). J lost 9 bases, V lost 6 bases, and 11 bases had no gene match. CDR3 length: 15 residues.

This chain joins TRBV15 and TRBJ1-5, with 7 bases aligning to TRBD1. V shed 1 base, J shed 5 bases, and the junction held 8 bases outside the gene matches. The V gene's germline CDR1 is LNHNV and CDR2 YYDKDF (reference sequence). The length of the CDR3 is 16 residues. Written as DNA, the CDR3 is TGTGCCACCAGCAGAGGTGGGGAGAGGGGGCATCAGCCCCAGCATTTT. This sequence encodes CATSRGGERGHQPQHF.

This rearrangement joins TRBV5-1 to TRBJ1-1; D is unclear. Germline lookup yields CDR1 SGHRS and CDR2 YFSETQ. The germline V and J ends were trimmed by 4 bases and 5 bases, with 15 bases remaining between them. The CDR3 consists of 14 residues. The CDR3 spells CASSRAGDGTEAFF. The CDR3 DNA follows: TGCGCCAGCAGCCGGGCCGGGGATGGGACTGAAGCTTTCTTT.

The rearrangement links TRBV11-2 to TRBJ2-5; TRBD2 agrees at 11 bases. Germline CDR1 reads SGHAT; CDR2 reads FQNNGV. The CDR3 has 17 amino acids. V lost 6 bases to trimming and J lost 1 base; unmatched junction nucleotides: 10. DNA of the CDR3: TGTGCCAGCAGTAGCGGGAGGGCCAGTTCCATCCAAGAGACCCAGTACTTC. It specifies CASSSGRASSIQETQYF.

This rearrangement joins TRBV7-2 to TRBJ2-7; 8 bases agree with TRBD2. V trimming: 5 bases; J trimming: 4 bases; junction bases outside the gene matches: 10. The germline gives CDR1 SGHTA, CDR2 FQGNSA. The CDR3 is 15 amino acids. The CDR3, as DNA: TGTGCCAGCAGCCTTACGACTGGACTAGCTTACGAGCAGTACTTC. Residues: CASSLTTGLAYEQYF.

The chain recombines TRBV11-3 with TRBJ2-5; D perhaps matches TRBD2 (6 bases). V lost 1 base and J lost 3, with 6 bases in between. Germline CDR1 is SGHNT and CDR2 is YENEEA. This CDR3 region has 13 residues. CDR3 nucleotide sequence: TGTGCCAGCAGCTTAGGACTAGAAGAGACCCAGTACTTC. This codes for CASSLGLEETQYF.

The chain's CDR3 is CASKGVSNQPQHF. For the CDR3, the DNA is TGTGCCAGTAAAGGGGTTAGCAATCAGCCCCAGCATTTT. The V gene is TRBV19, the J gene TRBJ1-5; tentative D call: TRBD1 (5 bases). In germline, CDR1 is LNHDA, CDR2 SQIVND (reference sequence). This CDR3 has 13 amino acids. Trimming removed 7 bases at V and 0 bases at J, with 7 bases between.

The chain recombines TRBV5-1 with TRBJ2-5; tentatively, D is TRBD2 (5 bases). Looked up from germline, CDR1 is SGHRS and CDR2 is YFSETQ. The CDR3 extends over 16 amino acids. V lost 2 bases, J lost 0 bases, and 14 bases lay in between. The CDR3 DNA reads TGCGCCAGCAGCTTCGGGGTTGGGGTGTACCAAGAGACCCAGTACTTC. Amino acid sequence: CASSFGVGVYQETQYF.

The chain uses TRBV10-1 and TRBJ2-5; TRBD2 aligns across 9 bases. Germline V lookup: CDR1 WNHNN, CDR2 SYGVQD (reference sequence). V shed 8 bases, J shed 3 bases, and the junction held 4 bases outside the gene matches. The CDR3 loop spans 13 amino acids. The CDR3 spells CASGSSGKETQYF. The CDR3 nucleotides are TGCGCCAGCGGTTCTAGCGGGAAAGAGACCCAGTACTTC.

V is TRBV23-1 and J is TRBJ1-1; D might be TRBD1 (5 bases). TRBV23-1 has ORF status, its function being uncertain. V lost 1 base and J 8 bases, leaving 23 bases between the germline ends. The CDR3 has 17 amino acids. The CDR3 DNA is TGCGCCAGCAGTCAATTCCGAAGGGGAGCGAGGGAGGGAGAAGCTTTCTTT. It codes for CASSQFRRGAREGEAFF.

This clone appeared once. The chain is built from TRBV27 and TRBJ2-1; unclear D gene. The CDR3 is made up of 14 amino acids. The V gene's germline CDR1 is MNHEY and CDR2 SMNVEV (reference sequence). The CDR3 protein is CLVSKRSSYNEQFF. The DNA for the CDR3 is TGTCTAGTTTCCAAGCGAAGCTCCTACAATGAGCAGTTCTTC.

The chain employs TRBV25-1 and TRBJ2-2; 7 nucleotides align to TRBD1. This CDR3 region has 13 residues. CDR1 and CDR2 from the germline V gene are MGHDK and SYGVNS. V dropped 7 bases and J dropped 10; count of bases not matched to a gene: 9. The DNA of the CDR3 is TGTGCCAGCATGAGGGTCGGGACAGAGGAGCTGTTTTTT. Translating gives CASMRVGTEELFF.

The chain employs TRBV14 and TRBJ2-1, with 7 bases lining up with TRBD2. The germline gives CDR1 SGHDN, CDR2 FVKESK. J was trimmed by 7 bases and V by 2 bases; bases with no gene match: 8. The CDR3 has 15 residues. CDR3 loop: CASSQNSGTINEQFF. CDR3 nucleotides: TGTGCCAGCAGCCAAAACAGCGGGACCATTAATGAGCAGTTCTTC.

The rearrangement uses TRBV7-6 and TRBJ2-1; TRBD1 is a possible D gene (5 bases). The V gene's germline CDR1 is SGHVS and CDR2 FNYEAQ. This CDR3 region has 14 residues. The V and J ends lost 2 bases and 10 bases respectively, with 15 bases between them. The CDR3 protein is CASSLMVWGGEQFF. In nucleotides, the CDR3 is TGTGCCAGCAGCTTAATGGTGTGGGGCGGAGAGCAGTTCTTC.

The V gene is TRBV7-2, the J gene TRBJ2-5, with 7 bases identical to TRBD2. The germline CDR1 and CDR2 sequences are SGHTA and FQGNSA. Trimming cost V 3 bases and J 5 bases; bases outside gene matches: 3. The CDR3 sequence is 13 residues long. The CDR3 bases are TGTGCCAGCAGCTTCGGACTAGTTGAGACCCAGTACTTC. Residues: CASSFGLVETQYF. Supplemented by reference TRBV7-2 and TRBJ2-5, the full variable domain reads GAGVSQSPSNKVTEKGKDVELRCDPISGHTALYWYRQSLGQGLEFLIYFQGNSAPDKSGLPSDRFSAERTGGSVSTLTIQRTQQEDSAVYLCASSFGLVETQYFGPGTRLLVL.

The rearrangement links TRBV5-1 to TRBJ2-7; no reliable D call. The V end lost 0 bases, the J end lost 7 bases, and 17 bases lay between the germline ends. The CDR3 runs 15 residues. The germline V gene has CDR1 SGHRS and CDR2 YFSETQ. The CDR3 protein is CASSLAGGYSREQYF. Here the CDR3 DNA reads TGCGCCAGCAGCTTGGCCGGTGGCTACTCGCGGGAGCAGTACTTC.

The V gene is TRBV18, the J gene TRBJ1-1, with TRBD1 matching 7 bases. The length of the CDR3 is 13 residues. V lost 4 bases to trimming and J lost 10 bases; unmatched junction nucleotides: 9. Germline lookup yields CDR1 KGHSH and CDR2 LQKENI. DNA for the CDR3: TGTGCCAGCTCACGTACAGGGGTAGATGGAGCTTTCTTT. Translating it yields CASSRTGVDGAFF.

The V gene is TRBV19, the J gene TRBJ2-3; 8 bases map to TRBD1. Germline V gene lookup returns CDR1 LNHDA and CDR2 SQIVND (reference sequence). There are 13 residues in the CDR3. V gave up 4 bases and J gave up 5 bases; unmatched junction bases: 2. The CDR3 here is CASSTDRGDTQYF. CDR3 in DNA: TGTGCCAGTAGTACCGACAGGGGAGATACGCAGTATTTT.

In DNA, the CDR3 is TGTGCCAGCTCACCACGACAGCAAGAGACCCAGTACTTC. It yields the protein CASSPRQQETQYF. The V gene is TRBV18, the J gene TRBJ2-5; possible D gene TRBD1, 5 bases. Germline CDR1 is KGHSH and CDR2 is LQKENI. V was trimmed by 1 base and J by 2 bases, leaving 5 bases between them. The CDR3 extends over 13 amino acids.

V and J are TRBV5-6 and TRBJ2-1; tentative D call: TRBD1 (6 bases). V lost 4 bases and J lost 3, with 14 bases in between. The CDR3 length is 15 residues. Germline V gene lookup returns CDR1 SGHDT and CDR2 YYEEEE. In DNA form, the CDR3 reads TGTGCCAGCAGCCCCGGGCAGGGGATCTACAATGAGCAGTTCTTC. Translation gives CASSPGQGIYNEQFF.

The chain recombines TRBV13 with TRBJ2-1; D is ambiguous. The CDR3 runs 15 residues. Germline CDR1 is PRHDT and CDR2 is FYEKMQ (reference sequence). The ends were cut back, 1 base at V and 5 bases at J, with 12 bases in the middle. CDR3 residues: CASSLAPQLHNEQFF. The CDR3 nucleotides read TGTGCCAGCAGCTTAGCCCCTCAACTCCACAATGAGCAGTTCTTC.

The gene calls are TRBV5-1 and TRBJ1-1; D is uncertain. V shed 4 bases and J shed 4 bases, with 14 bases lying between them. The CDR3 sequence is 14 residues long. CDR1 is SGHRS and CDR2 is YFSETQ in the germline V gene. As DNA, the CDR3 is TGCGCCAGCAGCACTGGTCCGGGGAGCACTGAAGCTTTCTTT. Translation gives CASSTGPGSTEAFF.

This clone turned up a few times. The chain links TRBV4-2 to TRBJ1-1, with D perhaps matching TRBD1 (6 bases). The CDR3 sequence is 16 residues long. The V end was cut by 4 bases, the J end by 1 base, with 16 bases between. CDR1 and CDR2 from the germline V gene are LGHNA and YNFKEQ. The CDR3 region has the DNA TGTGCCAGCAGCCCTTTGGGGGCAGGGCAGAACACTGAAGCTTTCTTT. The encoded protein is CASSPLGAGQNTEAFF.

J is TRBJ1-2 and V is TRBV30, with 8 positions matching TRBD1. This CDR3 contains 14 residues. Germline V lookup: CDR1 GTSNPN, CDR2 SVGIG (reference sequence). Losses at the gene ends were 2 bases for V and 6 bases for J; bases not matched to a gene: 8. As DNA, the CDR3 is TGTGCCTGGAGTAAGGACAGGGCAGCCGATGGCTACACCTTC. It translates to CAWSKDRAADGYTF.